Many counts were recorded for the clone carrying this T cell receptor (beta chain). This record belongs to a study of metastatic and nonmetastatic thyroid tumors. V gave up 0 bases and J gave up 4 bases; unmatched junction bases: 5. The CDR3 length is 15 residues. The germline CDR1 and CDR2 sequences are SGHRS and YFSETQ. Before thyroid surgery, none of the patients had received any treatment. MiXCR was used by TCRdb to re-call the PCR reads. The data contain some 28,000 clones, about 17% of them seen just once; the ten biggest clones take up approximately 4.8%. The specimen was blood. The J gene is TRBJ2-7, the V gene TRBV5-1; 9 bases line up with TRBD1. The receptor's source is a female donor with papillary thyroid cancer or a benign thyroid nodule (not recorded which). Some clones in this sample may be carry-over from other donors' samples. As DNA, the CDR3 is TGCGCCAGCAGCTTGGGGGGGACAGGGCTGTACGAGCAGTACTTC. Protein product: CASSLGGTGLYEQYF. Complete variable domain (other parts from reference TRBV5-1 and TRBJ2-7): KAGVTQTPRYLIKTRGQQVTLSCSPISGHRSVSWYQQTPGQGLQFLFEYFSETQRNKGNFPGRFSGRQFSNSRSEMNVSTLELGDSALYLCASSLGGTGLYEQYFGPGTRLTVT.